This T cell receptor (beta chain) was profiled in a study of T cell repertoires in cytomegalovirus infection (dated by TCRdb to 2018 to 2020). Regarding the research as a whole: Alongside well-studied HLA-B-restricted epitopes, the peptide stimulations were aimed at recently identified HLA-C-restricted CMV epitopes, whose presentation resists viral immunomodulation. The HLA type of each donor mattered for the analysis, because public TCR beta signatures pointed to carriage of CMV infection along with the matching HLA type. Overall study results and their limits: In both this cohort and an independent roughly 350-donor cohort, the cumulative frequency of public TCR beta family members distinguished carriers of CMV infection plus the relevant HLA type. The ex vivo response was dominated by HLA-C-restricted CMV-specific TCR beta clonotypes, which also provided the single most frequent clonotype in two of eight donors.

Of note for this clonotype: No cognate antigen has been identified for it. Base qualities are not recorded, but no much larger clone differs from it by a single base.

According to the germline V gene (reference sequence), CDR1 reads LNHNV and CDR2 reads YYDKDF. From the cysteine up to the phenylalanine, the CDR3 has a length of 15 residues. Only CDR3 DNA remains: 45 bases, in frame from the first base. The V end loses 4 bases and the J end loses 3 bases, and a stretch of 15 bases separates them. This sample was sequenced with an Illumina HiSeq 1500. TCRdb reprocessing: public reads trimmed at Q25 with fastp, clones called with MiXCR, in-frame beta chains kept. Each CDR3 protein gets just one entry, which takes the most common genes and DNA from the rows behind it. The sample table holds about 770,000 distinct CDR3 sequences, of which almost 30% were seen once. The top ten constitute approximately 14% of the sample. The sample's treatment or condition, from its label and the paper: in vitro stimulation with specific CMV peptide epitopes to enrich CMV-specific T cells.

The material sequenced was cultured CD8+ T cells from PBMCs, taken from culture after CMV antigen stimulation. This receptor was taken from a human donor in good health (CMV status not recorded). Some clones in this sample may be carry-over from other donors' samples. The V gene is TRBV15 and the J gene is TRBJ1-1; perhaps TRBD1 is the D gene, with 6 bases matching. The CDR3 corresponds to CATSTLTGLDTEAFF. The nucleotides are TGTGCCACCAGCACCTTGACAGGTTTGGACACTGAAGCTTTCTTT.